This T cell receptor (beta chain) was recorded in a study of T cells after yellow fever vaccination. About the study: The SMART-Seq v4 Ultra Low Input method served to prepare the low-cell-number fractions.

Germline V lookup: CDR1 LGHNA, CDR2 YNFKEQ. J gave up 4 bases and V 0 bases, and 6 bases lay outside the gene matches. The CDR3 consists of 16 residues. TCRdb analysed the 5' RACE reads with MiXCR anew, one entry per CDR3 protein. The repertoire holds 300,000 or so distinct CDR3 sequences, with 3% to 4.5% as singletons. Overall study findings and caveats: The booster saw the reappearance of most primary-vaccination clones (more than 95% CD4, around 90% CD8). Contamination of FACS-sorted repertoires by abundant clonotypes from the bulk population could occur. The secondary T-cell response peaked on day 5, not day 15, but was weaker.

The sample holds many counts of this clonotype. No antigen is known for it. The chain joins TRBV4-2 to TRBJ2-1; 7 nucleotides agree with TRBD2. The receptor was isolated from a man in his late teens or twenties who received the YFV17D yellow fever vaccine. The specimen comprised PBMCs, sampled 5 days after the yellow fever booster vaccination. The CDR3 DNA is TGTGCCAGCAGCCAAGATGACGGGGGGACGTACAATGAGCAGTTCTTC. This translates into CASSQDDGGTYNEQFF.